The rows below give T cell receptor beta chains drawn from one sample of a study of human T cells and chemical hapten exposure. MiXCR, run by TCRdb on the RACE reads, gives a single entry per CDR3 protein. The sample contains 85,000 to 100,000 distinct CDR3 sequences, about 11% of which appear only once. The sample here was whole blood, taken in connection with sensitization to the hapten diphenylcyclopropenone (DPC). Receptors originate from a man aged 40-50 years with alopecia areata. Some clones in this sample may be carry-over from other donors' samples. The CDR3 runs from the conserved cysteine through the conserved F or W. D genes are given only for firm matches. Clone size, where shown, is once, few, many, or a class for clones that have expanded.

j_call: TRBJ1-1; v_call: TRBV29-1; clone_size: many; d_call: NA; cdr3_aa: CSVEEGLTEAFF; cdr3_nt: TGCAGCGTTGAAGAGGGACTGACTGAAGCTTTCTTT
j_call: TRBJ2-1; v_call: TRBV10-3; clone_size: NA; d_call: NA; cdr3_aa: CAISDTREQFF; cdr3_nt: TGTGCCATCAGTGATACCAGAGAGCAGTTCTTC
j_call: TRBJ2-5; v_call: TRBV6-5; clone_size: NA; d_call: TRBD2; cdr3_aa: CASRKPAGGQETQYF; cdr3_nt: TGTGCCAGCCGGAAACCAGCGGGAGGACAAGAGACCCAGTACTTC
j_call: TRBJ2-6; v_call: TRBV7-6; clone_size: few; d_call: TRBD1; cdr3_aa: CASRSTGTGGVLGNVLTF; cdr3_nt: TGTGCCAGCAGATCAACCGGGACAGGGGGCGTCCTGGGCAACGTCCTGACTTTC
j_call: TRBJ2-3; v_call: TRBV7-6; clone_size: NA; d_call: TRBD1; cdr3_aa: CASSLDIRGRSDTQYF; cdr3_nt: TGTGCCAGCAGCTTAGATATCAGGGGGCGTTCGGATACGCAGTATTTT
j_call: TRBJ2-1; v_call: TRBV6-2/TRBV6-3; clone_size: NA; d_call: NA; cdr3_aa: CASSYSNGVFYNEQFF; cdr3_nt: TGTGCCAGCAGTTACTCGAACGGGGTCTTCTACAATGAGCAGTTCTTC
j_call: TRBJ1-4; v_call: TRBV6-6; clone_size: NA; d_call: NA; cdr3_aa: CASSLNPGREKLFF; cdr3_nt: TGTGCCAGCAGTCTCAACCCGGGGCGTGAAAAACTGTTTTTT
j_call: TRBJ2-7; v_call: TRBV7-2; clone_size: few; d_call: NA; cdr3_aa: CASSLGLAGTYEQYF; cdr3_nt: TGTGCCAGCAGCTTAGGATTAGCAGGTACCTACGAGCAGTACTTC
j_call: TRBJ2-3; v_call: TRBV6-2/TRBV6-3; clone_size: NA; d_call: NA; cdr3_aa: CASTAAVLNSDTQYF; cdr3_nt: TGTGCCAGCACCGCAGCCGTACTAAACTCAGATACGCAGTATTTT
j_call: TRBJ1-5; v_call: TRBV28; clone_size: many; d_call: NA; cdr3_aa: CASSQGTGNQPQHF; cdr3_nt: TGTGCCAGCAGCCAAGGGACGGGAAATCAACCCCAGCATTTT
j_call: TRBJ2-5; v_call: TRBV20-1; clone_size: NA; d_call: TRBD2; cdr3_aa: CSARGRDGETQYF; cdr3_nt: TGCAGTGCTAGGGGGAGGGACGGGGAGACCCAGTACTTC
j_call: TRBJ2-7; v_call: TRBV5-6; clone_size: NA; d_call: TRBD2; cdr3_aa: CASSRRTSGRIYEQYF; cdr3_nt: TGTGCCAGCAGCCGACGGACTAGCGGGAGGATCTACGAGCAGTACTTC
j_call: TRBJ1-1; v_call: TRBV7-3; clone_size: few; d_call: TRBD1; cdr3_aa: CASSSSAGQGTTEAFF; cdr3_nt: TGTGCCAGCAGCTCGTCGGCTGGACAGGGTACCACTGAAGCTTTCTTT
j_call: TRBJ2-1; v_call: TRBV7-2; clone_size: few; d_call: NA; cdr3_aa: CASSPGSRPHNEQFF; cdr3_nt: TGTGCCAGCAGCCCGGGCTCCCGCCCACACAATGAGCAGTTCTTC
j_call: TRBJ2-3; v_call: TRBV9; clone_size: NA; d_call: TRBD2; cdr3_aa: CASSVGTSGRIDTQYF; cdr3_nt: TGTGCCAGCAGCGTAGGGACTAGCGGGAGAATAGATACGCAGTATTTT
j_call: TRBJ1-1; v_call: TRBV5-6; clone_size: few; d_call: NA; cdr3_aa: CASSLAGKSEAFF; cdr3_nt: TGTGCCAGCAGCTTGGCGGGGAAAAGTGAAGCTTTCTTT
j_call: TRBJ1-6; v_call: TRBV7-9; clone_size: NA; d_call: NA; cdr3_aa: CASSSWDISPLHF; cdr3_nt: TGTGCCAGCAGCTCATGGGACATTTCACCCCTCCACTTT
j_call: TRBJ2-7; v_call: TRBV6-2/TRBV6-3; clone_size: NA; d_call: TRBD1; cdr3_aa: CASSKTTGAAYEQYF; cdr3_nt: TGTGCCAGCAGTAAAACGACAGGGGCCGCCTACGAGCAGTACTTC
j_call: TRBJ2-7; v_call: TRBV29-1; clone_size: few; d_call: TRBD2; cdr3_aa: CSARGTSGSYEQYF; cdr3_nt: TGCAGCGCCCGAGGGACTAGCGGGTCCTACGAGCAGTACTTC
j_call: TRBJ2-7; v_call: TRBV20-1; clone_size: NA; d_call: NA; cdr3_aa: CSARDSQRLQYF; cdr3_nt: TGCAGTGCTAGAGATTCGCAGCGGCTGCAGTACTTC
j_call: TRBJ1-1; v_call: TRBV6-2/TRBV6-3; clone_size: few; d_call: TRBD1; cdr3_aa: CASRPGQVATEAFF; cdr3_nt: TGTGCCAGCAGACCAGGACAGGTGGCCACTGAAGCTTTCTTT
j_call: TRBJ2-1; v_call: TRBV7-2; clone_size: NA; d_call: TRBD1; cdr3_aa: CASSRGTGLSYNEQFF; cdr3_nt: TGTGCCAGCAGCCGCGGGACAGGCCTTTCCTACAATGAGCAGTTCTTC
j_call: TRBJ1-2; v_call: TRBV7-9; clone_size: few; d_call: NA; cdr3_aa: CASSLGGGGNYGYTF; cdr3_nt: TGTGCCAGCAGCTTAGGTGGAGGGGGTAACTATGGCTACACCTTC
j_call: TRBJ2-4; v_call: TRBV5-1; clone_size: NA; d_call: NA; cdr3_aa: CASSVEIGKNIQYF; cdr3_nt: TGCGCCAGCAGCGTAGAAATCGGCAAAAACATTCAGTACTTC
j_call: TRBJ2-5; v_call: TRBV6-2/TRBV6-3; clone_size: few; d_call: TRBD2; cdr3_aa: CASSSIRTSGRRGEETQYF; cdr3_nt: TGTGCCAGCAGTTCCATCCGGACTAGCGGGAGGCGGGGGGAAGAGACCCAGTACTTC
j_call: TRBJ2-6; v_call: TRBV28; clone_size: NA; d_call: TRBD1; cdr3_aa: CASTGQGESGANVLTF; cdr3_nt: TGTGCCAGCACCGGACAGGGGGAAAGTGGGGCCAACGTCCTGACTTTC
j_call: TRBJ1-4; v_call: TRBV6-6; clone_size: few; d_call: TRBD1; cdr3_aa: CASSPRTGVEKLFF; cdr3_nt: TGTGCCAGCAGTCCCCGGACAGGCGTAGAGAAACTGTTTTTT
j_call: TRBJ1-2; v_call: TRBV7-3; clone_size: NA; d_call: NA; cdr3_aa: CASSPGEGSLYGYTF; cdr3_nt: TGTGCCAGCAGCCCCGGGGAGGGCAGCTTATATGGCTACACCTTC
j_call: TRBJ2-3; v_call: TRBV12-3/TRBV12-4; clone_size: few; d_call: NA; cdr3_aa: CASSLGRLASTDTQYF; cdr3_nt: TGTGCCAGCAGTTTAGGTCGTCTAGCGAGCACAGATACGCAGTATTTT
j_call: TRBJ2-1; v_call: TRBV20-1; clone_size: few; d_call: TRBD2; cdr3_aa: CSARDRASGRYNEQFF; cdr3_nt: TGCAGTGCTAGAGATCGGGCTAGCGGGAGGTACAATGAGCAGTTCTTC
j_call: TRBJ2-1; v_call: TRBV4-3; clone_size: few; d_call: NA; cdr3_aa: CASSHDGGSYNEQFF; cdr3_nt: TGCGCCAGCAGCCATGACGGTGGATCCTACAATGAGCAGTTCTTC
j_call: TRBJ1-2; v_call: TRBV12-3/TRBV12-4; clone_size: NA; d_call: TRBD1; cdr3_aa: CASSPGQGLHYGYTF; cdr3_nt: TGTGCCAGCAGTCCAGGACAGGGGCTGCACTATGGCTACACCTTC
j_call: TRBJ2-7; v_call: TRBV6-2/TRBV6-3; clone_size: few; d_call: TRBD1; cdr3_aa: CASSYSRDRISYEQYF; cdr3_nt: TGTGCCAGCAGTTACTCCAGGGACAGGATTTCCTACGAGCAGTACTTC
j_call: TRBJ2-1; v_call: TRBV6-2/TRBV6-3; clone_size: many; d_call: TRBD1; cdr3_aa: CASRQLDRVNEQFF; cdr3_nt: TGTGCCAGCAGACAACTAGACAGGGTCAATGAGCAGTTCTTC
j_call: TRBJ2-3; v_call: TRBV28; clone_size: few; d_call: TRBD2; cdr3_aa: CASSFPSASGRADTQYF; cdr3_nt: TGTGCCAGCAGTTTCCCCTCGGCTAGCGGGAGAGCAGATACGCAGTATTTT
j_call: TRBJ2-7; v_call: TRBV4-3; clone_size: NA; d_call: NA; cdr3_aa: CASSQDLGTYEQYF; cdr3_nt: TGCGCCAGCAGCCAAGATTTGGGGACCTACGAGCAGTACTTC
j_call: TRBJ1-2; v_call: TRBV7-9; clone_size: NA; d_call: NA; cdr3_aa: CASSLGPSYGYTF; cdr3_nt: TGTGCCAGCAGCTTAGGCCCCAGCTATGGCTACACCTTC
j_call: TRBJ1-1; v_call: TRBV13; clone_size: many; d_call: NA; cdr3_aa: CASSLPQPRGVGANTEAFF; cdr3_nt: TGTGCCAGCAGCTTACCTCAACCACGGGGGGTTGGAGCGAACACTGAAGCTTTCTTT
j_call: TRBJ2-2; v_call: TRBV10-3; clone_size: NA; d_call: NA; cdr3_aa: CAMNPGTATLWEDTGELFF; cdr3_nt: TGTGCCATGAATCCCGGAACGGCAACATTGTGGGAGGACACCGGGGAGCTGTTTTTT
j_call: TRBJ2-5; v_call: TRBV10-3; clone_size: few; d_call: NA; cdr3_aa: CAISESGGLNGQETQYF; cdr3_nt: TGTGCCATCAGTGAGTCCGGGGGTTTGAACGGCCAAGAGACCCAGTACTTC
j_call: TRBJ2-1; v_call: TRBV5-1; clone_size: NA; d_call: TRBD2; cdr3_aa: CASSLQPTSGHNEQFF; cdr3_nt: TGCGCCAGCAGCTTACAACCGACTAGCGGACACAATGAGCAGTTCTTC
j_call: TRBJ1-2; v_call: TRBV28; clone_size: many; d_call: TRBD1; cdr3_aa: CASRSGQADYGYTF; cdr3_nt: TGTGCCAGCAGAAGTGGACAGGCAGACTATGGCTACACCTTC
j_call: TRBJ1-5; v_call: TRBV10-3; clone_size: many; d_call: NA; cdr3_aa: CAISSSNQPQHF; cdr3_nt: TGTGCCATCAGTTCCAGCAATCAGCCCCAGCATTTT
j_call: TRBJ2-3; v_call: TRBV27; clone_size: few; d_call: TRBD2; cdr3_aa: CASSLRLALTDTQYF; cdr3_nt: TGTGCCAGCAGTCTACGACTAGCTCTCACAGATACGCAGTATTTT
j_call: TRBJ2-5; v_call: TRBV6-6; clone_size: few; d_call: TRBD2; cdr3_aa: CASSPIAGGQETQYF; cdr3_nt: TGTGCCAGCAGTCCCATAGCGGGAGGGCAAGAGACCCAGTACTTC
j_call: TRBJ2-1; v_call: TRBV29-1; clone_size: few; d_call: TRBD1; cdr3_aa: CSVHQGVGNNEQFF; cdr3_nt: TGCAGCGTTCACCAGGGGGTTGGTAACAATGAGCAGTTCTTC
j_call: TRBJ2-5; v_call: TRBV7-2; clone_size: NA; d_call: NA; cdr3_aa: CASSSGPGTQYF; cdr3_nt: TGTGCCAGCAGCTCCGGTCCAGGGACCCAGTACTTC
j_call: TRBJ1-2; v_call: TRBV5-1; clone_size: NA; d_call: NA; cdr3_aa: CASSLAASQGTNYGYTF; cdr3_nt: TGCGCCAGCAGCTTGGCCGCCTCCCAGGGGACTAACTATGGCTACACCTTC
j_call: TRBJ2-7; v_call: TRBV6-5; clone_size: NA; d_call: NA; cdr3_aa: CASSRNRVGGSYEQYF; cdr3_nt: TGTGCCAGCAGTCGGAACAGGGTTGGAGGGTCCTACGAGCAGTACTTC
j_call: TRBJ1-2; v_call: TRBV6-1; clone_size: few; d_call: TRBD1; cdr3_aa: CASSEGTESYGYTF; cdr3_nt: TGTGCCAGCAGTGAGGGGACAGAGAGCTATGGCTACACCTTC